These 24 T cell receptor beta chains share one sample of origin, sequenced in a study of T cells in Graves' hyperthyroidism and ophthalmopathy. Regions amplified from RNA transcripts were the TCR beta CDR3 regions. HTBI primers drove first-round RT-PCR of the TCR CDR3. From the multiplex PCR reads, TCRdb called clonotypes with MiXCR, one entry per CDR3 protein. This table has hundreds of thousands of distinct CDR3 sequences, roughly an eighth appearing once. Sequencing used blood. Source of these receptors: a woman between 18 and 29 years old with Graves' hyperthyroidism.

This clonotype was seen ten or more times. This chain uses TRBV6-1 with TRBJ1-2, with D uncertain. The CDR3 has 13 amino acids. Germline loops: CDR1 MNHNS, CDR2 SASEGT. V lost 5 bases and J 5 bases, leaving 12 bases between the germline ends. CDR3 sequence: CASSLNPDYGYTF. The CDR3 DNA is TGTGCCAGCAGTCTAAATCCAGATTATGGCTACACCTTC.

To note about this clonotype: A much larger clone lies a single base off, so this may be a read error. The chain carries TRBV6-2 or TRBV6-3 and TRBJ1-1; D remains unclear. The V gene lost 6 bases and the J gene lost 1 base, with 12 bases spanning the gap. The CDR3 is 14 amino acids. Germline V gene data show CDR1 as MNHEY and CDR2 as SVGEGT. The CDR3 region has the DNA TGTGCCAGCAGACACCGGGCAGGGAACACTGAAGCTTTCTTT. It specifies CASRHRAGNTEAFF.

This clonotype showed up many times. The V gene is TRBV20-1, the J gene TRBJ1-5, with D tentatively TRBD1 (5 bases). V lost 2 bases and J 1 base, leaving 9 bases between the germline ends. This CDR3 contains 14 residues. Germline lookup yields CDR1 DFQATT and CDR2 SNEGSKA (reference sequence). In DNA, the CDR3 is TGCAGTGCTAGACAGGGTACGAGCAATCAGCCCCAGCATTTT. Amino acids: CSARQGTSNQPQHF.

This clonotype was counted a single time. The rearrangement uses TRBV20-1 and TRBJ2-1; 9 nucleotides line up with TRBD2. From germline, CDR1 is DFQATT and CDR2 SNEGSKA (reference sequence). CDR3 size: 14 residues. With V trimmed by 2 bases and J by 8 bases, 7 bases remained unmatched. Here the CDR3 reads CSARRAGGVDEQFF. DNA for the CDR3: TGCAGTGCTAGACGAGCGGGAGGTGTCGATGAGCAGTTCTTC.

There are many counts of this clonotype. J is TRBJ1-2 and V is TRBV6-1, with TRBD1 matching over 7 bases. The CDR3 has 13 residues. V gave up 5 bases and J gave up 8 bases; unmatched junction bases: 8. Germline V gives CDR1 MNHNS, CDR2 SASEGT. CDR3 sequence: CASSQDRVNGYTF. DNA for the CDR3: TGTGCCAGCAGTCAAGACAGGGTTAACGGCTACACCTTC.

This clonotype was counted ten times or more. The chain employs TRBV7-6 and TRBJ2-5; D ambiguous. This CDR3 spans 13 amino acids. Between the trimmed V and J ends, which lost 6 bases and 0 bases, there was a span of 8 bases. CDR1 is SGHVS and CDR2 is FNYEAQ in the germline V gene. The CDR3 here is CASSLGYQETQYF. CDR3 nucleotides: TGTGCCAGCAGTCTCGGATACCAAGAGACCCAGTACTTC.

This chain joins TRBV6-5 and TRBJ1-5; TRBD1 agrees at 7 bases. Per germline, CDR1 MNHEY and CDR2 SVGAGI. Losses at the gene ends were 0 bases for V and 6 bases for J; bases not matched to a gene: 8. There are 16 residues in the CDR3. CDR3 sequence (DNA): TGTGCCAGCAGTTACTCGCCGACAGGGCACGCTCAGCCCCAGCATTTT. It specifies CASSYSPTGHAQPQHF.

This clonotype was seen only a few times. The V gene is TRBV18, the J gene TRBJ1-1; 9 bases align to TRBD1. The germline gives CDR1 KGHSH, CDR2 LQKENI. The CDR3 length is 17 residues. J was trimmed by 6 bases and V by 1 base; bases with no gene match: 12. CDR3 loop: CASSPLIPGQGLSEAFF. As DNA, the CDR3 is TGTGCCAGCTCACCACTAATTCCGGGACAGGGTCTATCTGAAGCTTTCTTT.

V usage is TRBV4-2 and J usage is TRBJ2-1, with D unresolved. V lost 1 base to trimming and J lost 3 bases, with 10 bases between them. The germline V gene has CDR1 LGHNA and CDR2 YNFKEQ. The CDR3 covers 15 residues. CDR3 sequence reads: CASSQVNAVYNEQFF. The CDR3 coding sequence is TGTGCCAGCAGCCAAGTGAATGCAGTCTACAATGAGCAGTTCTTC.

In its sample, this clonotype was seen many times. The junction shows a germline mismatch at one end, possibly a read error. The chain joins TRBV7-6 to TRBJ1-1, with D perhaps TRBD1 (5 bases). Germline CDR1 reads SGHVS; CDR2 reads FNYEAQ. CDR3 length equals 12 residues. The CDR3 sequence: CASSRGDTEAFF. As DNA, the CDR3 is TGCGCCAGCAGCCGGGGCGACACTGAAGCTTTCTTT.

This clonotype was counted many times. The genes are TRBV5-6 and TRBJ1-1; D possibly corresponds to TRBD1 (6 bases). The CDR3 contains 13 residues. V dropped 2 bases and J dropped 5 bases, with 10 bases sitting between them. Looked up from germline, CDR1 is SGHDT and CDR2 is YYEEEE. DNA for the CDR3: TGTGCCAGCAGCTTAAGGGGGATAACTGAAGCTTTCTTT. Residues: CASSLRGITEAFF.

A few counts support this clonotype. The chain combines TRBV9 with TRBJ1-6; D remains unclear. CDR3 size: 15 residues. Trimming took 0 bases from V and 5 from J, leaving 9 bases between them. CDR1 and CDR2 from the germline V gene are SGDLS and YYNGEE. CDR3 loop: CASSVDPINNSPLHF. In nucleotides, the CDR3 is TGTGCCAGCAGCGTAGATCCTATTAATAATTCACCCCTCCACTTT. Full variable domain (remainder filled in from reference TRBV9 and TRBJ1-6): DSGVTQTPKHLITATGQRVTLRCSPRSGDLSVYWYQQSLDQGLQFLIQYYNGEERAKGNILERFSAQQFPDLHSELNLSSLELGDSALYFCASSVDPINNSPLHFGNGTRLTVT.

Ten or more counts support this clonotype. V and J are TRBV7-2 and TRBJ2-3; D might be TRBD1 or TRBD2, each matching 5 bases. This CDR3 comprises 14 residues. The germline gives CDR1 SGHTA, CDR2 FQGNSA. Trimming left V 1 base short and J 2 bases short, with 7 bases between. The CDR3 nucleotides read TGTGCCAGCAGCTTAGACGGGACCACAGATACGCAGTATTTT. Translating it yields CASSLDGTTDTQYF.

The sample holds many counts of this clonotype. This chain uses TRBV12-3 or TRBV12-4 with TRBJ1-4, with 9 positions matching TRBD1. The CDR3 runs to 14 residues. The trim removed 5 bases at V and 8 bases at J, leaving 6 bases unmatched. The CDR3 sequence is CASSPRTGEEKLFF. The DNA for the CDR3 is TGTGCCAGCAGTCCCCGGACAGGGGAGGAAAAACTGTTTTTT.

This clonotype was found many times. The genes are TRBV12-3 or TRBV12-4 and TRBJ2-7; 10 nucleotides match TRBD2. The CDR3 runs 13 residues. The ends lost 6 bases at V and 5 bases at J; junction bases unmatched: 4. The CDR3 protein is CASRPTSGNEQYF. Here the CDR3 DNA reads TGTGCCAGCAGGCCCACTAGCGGGAACGAGCAGTACTTC.

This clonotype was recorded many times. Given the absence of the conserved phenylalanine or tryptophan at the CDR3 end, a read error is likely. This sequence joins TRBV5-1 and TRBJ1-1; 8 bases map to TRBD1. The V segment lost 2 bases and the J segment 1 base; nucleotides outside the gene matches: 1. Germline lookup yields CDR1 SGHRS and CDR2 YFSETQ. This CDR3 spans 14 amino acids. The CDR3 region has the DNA TGCGCCAGCAGCTTAGGGACAGGGAACACTGAAGCTTTCCTT. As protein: CASSLGTGNTEAFL.

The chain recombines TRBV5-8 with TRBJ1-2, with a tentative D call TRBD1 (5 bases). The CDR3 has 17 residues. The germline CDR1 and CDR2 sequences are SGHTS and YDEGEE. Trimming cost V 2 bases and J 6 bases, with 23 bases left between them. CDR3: CASSFFRGWGGSNGYTF. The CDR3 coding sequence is TGTGCCAGCAGCTTTTTCCGAGGATGGGGGGGGTCGAATGGCTACACCTTC.

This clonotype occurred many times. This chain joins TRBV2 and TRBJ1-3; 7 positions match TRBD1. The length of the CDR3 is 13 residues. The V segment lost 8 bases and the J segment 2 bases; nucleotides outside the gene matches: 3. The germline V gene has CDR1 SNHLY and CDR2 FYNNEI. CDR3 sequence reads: CASDRATGNTIYF. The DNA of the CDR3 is TGTGCCAGCGACAGGGCTACTGGAAACACCATATATTTT.

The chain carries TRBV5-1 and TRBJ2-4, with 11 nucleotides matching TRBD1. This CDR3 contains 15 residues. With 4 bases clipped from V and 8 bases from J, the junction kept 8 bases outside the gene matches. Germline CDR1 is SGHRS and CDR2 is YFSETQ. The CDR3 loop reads CASSLGGTGGDIQYF. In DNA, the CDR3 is TGCGCCAGCAGCCTGGGAGGGACAGGGGGTGACATTCAGTACTTC.

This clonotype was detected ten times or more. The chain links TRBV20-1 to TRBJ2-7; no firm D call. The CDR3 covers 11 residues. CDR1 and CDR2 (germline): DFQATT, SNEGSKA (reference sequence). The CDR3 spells CSAEGSYEQYF. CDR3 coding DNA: TGCAGCGCTGAAGGCTCCTACGAGCAGTACTTC.

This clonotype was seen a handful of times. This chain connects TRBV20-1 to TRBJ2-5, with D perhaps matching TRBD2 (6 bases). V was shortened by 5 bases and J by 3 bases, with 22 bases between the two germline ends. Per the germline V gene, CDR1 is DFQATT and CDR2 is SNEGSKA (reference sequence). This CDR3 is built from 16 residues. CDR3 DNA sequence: TGCAGTGCTCAGGGACTTAACGCGAAGACGGAAGAGACCCAGTACTTC. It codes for CSAQGLNAKTEETQYF.

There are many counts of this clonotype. The CDR3 loop reads CAISDWGQETQYF. For the CDR3, the DNA is TGTGCCATCAGTGACTGGGGCCAAGAGACCCAGTACTTC. The chain combines TRBV10-3 with TRBJ2-5; D remains unclear. The CDR3 is 13 amino acids. CDR1 and CDR2 (germline): ENHRY, SYGVKD. Trimming took 3 bases from V and 1 from J, leaving 6 bases between them.

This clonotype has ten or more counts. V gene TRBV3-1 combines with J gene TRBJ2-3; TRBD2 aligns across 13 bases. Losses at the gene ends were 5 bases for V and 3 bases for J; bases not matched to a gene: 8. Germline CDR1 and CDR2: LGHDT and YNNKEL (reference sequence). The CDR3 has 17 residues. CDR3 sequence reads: CASSETSGRAPTDTQYF. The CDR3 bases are TGTGCCAGCAGCGAAACTAGCGGGAGGGCCCCGACAGATACGCAGTATTTT.

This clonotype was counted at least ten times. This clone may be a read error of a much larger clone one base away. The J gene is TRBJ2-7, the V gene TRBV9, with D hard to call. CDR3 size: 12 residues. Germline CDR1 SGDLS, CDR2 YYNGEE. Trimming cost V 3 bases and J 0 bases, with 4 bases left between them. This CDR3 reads CASSATSYEQYF. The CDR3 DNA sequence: TGTGCCAGCAGCGCGACCTCCTACGAGCAGTACTTC.